Described below is a single T cell receptor (beta chain) sequence and its context. This clonotype has a handful of counts. The antigen this receptor binds is unknown. Qualities for individual bases were not recorded, and no much larger clone is one base off. These data are taken from a study of blood T cells in healthy people across ages (dated by TCRdb to about 2015). At the level of the whole study: In model experiments, template switching captured about one uniquely barcoded TCR beta cDNA molecule for every two T cells. To avoid experimental bias, donors of different ages were spread randomly across the sequencing lanes. Four age groups were formed from the donors: young (average approximately 15 years), middle-aged (approximately 39), aged (over 55) and long-lived (approximately 78). Two additional independent replicas of 1 million unique cDNA reads from the same blood draw were analyzed for two donors (one aged 18 to 30 and one aged 80 or older). The study measured age-related changes in TCR beta repertoire diversity using deep sequencing normalized with unique cDNA molecular identifiers. Findings and caveats that apply to the study as a whole: The percentage of naive T cells measured by flow cytometry correlated strongly with observed TCR beta diversity. The CMV infection status of donors was not known, potentially confounding age-related changes in expanded clonotypes. Conclusive comparison of naive and antigen-experienced compartments was prevented by the profiling of bulk unsorted PBMCs. The long-lived group showed more naive CD4+ T cells, fewer expanded clones and increased TCR diversity than the aged group, suggesting age selection. Observed TCR beta diversity per million T cells fell roughly linearly with age, and a significant reduction was already apparent by age roughly 40. Estimates of total diversity from one million sequenced T cells were regarded as lower bounds and underestimates.

CDR1 and CDR2 are read off the germline V gene as SGHRS and YFSETQ. V is clipped by 5 bases and J by 7 bases, and the sequence between their germline boundaries is 10 bases long. CDR3 length: 13 amino acids, cysteine to phenylalanine. Only the CDR3 part of the read is kept: 39 bases, read in frame from the first base. Donors were around 37 systemically healthy Caucasian individuals from Russia aged roughly 6 to 90 years. Approximately 10 milliliters of peripheral blood were collected from each donor into EDTA-treated Vacutainer tubes. PBMCs were isolated by Ficoll-Paque density-gradient centrifugation, with at least 6 million obtained per sample. Trizol reagent was used to extract total RNA from the PBMCs, yielding at least 6 micrograms per sample. For every donor, an aliquot of PBMCs went through flow cytometry to measure the percentages of naive CD45RAhigh/CD27high T cells. The library was generated by 5' RACE. The data were produced on an Illumina HiSeq 2500. A second roughly 6 to 11 cycle PCR used a sample-barcoded 5' primer and a J-beta primer mix. A unique molecular identifier was introduced onto each TCR beta cDNA molecule by a template-switch 5' adaptor carrying 12 random nucleotides. Each sample yielded at least 2.5 million CDR3-containing paired-end reads. The Mint cDNA synthesis kit, primed by a TRBC-specific oligonucleotide, was used to synthesize first-strand cDNA from all RNA. All cDNA was treated with uracil-DNA glycosylase and then went through a first 18-cycle PCR with the universal primers M1SS and BC2_uni_R. Per the original workflow: For normalization, 1 million high-quality reads, each with a distinct molecular identifier, were randomly selected from each sample. Reads sharing molecular identifiers were discarded rather than binned into consensus sequences. MiTCR, run with a Q25 quality threshold and the strictest error-elimination algorithm, handled CDR3 identification, clonotype clustering and error correction. A nonparametric unseen species model with Euler transformation was used to estimate lower-bound total TCR beta diversity. TCRdb's own reprocessing of the public reads used fastp at Q25 and MiXCR and kept productive beta chains. Rows with one shared CDR3 protein collapse into an entry with the most common genes and DNA. The V and J calls were not made by the authors but by TCRdb's processing. Across this sample there are around 1.7 million distinct CDR3 sequences, with roughly 28% seen only once. The ten largest clones capture about 8% of the sample.

The chain is assembled from TRBV5-1 and TRBJ1-6, with no confident D gene call. The TCR sequence derives from a woman aged 25-40 years in good health. Input material: blood. The CDR3 region: CASSPSLNSPLHF. The DNA is TGCGCCAGCAGTCCAAGTCTGAATTCACCCCTCCACTTT.